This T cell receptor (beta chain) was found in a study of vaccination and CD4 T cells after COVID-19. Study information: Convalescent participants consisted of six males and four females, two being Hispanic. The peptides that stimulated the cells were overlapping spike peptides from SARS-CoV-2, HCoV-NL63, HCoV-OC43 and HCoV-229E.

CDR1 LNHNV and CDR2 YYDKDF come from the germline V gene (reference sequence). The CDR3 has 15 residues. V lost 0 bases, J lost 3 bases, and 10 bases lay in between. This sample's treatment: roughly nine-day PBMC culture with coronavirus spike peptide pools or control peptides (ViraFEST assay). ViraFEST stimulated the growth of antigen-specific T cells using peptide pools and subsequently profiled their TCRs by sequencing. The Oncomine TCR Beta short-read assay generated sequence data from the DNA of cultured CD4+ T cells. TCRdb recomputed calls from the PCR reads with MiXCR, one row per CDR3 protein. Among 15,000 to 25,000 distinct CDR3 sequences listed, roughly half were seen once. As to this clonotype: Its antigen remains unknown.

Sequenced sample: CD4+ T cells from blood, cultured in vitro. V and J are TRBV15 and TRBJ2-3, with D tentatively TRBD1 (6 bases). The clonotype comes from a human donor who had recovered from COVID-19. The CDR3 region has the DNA TGTGCCACCAGCAGAGACCCGACAGGAACAGATACGCAGTATTTT. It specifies CATSRDPTGTDTQYF.